In this sample, the clone carrying this TCR beta chain turned up a few times. This CDR3 has 15 amino acids. Germline CDR1 and CDR2: DFQATT and SNEGSKA (reference sequence). The trim removed 7 bases at V and 0 bases at J, leaving 8 bases unmatched. TCRdb called the RT-PCR reads again in MiXCR, with one record for every CDR3 protein. This sample carries 550,000 to 750,000 distinct CDR3 sequences, approximately 15% of them seen once, and the ten largest clones take 3% to 4.5%. The specimen sequenced was memory CD4+ T cells from blood. The clonotype originates from a female donor in good health, serving as a healthy control. The chain carries TRBV20-1 and TRBJ2-1; TRBD2 agrees at 8 bases. The CDR3 region has the DNA TGCAGTGTTGCCGGACTAGCCGTCTCCTACAATGAGCAGTTCTTC. This codes for CSVAGLAVSYNEQFF.